The 30 T cell receptor beta chains listed next were all sequenced from one sample in a study of Ad26.COV2.S vaccination and SARS-CoV-2 variants. Treatment denoted: some 19 received Ad26.COV2.S at low or high dose, single or two shots; 5 received placebo; per-sample allocation not given. After the first vaccine or placebo injection, samples were drawn on day 63. Sequenced by immunoSEQ multiplex PCR; TCRdb stores in-frame clones only, minus some. Seen here are about 390,000 clones, about nine tenths observed once, and the top ten hold over 1.5%. Sample: peripheral blood, taken in a trial of Ad26.COV2.S vaccine versus placebo. The receptors were sampled from a person aged 18-65 years who received the Ad26.COV2.S COVID-19 vaccine or a placebo.

This sequence joins TRBV5-1 and TRBJ1-1; D uncertain. The CDR3 runs 19 residues. V was shortened by 0 bases and J by 0 bases, with 21 bases between the two germline ends. The V gene's germline CDR1 is SGHRS and CDR2 YFSETQ. CDR3 protein: CASSLDSSPPFNMNTEAFF. The DNA for the CDR3 is TGCGCCAGCAGCTTGGACAGTTCGCCCCCCTTCAATATGAACACTGAAGCTTTCTTT.

The V and J genes are TRBV5-6 and TRBJ2-3; TRBD1 agrees at 11 bases. CDR3 length: 16 residues. Germline trimming cut 3 bases from V and 3 bases from J; bases unmatched to any gene: 6. CDR1 is SGHDT, CDR2 YYEEEE, per germline. The chain's CDR3 is CASSSPGTGGTDTQYF. The CDR3 coding sequence is TGTGCCAGCAGCTCCCCGGGGACAGGGGGGACAGATACGCAGTATTTT. Using reference TRBV5-6 and TRBJ2-3 for the parts outside the CDR3, the full variable domain is DAGVTQSPTHLIKTRGQQVTLRCSPKSGHDTVSWYQQALGQGPQFIFQYYEEEERQRGNFPDRFSGHQFPNYSSELNVNALLLGDSALYLCASSSPGTGGTDTQYFGPGTRLTVL.

J is TRBJ2-5 and V is TRBV9; D is ambiguous. The length of the CDR3 is 14 residues. Deletions cut 3 bases from V and 6 bases from J, with 15 bases between. Germline-derived CDR1 and CDR2 are SGDLS and YYNGEE. The CDR3 coding sequence is TGTGCCAGCAGCGCAGACGACTTGACTCAGACCCAGTACTTC. This sequence encodes CASSADDLTQTQYF. Variable domain in full (rest from reference TRBV9 and TRBJ2-5): DSGVTQTPKHLITATGQRVTLRCSPRSGDLSVYWYQQSLDQGLQFLIQYYNGEERAKGNILERFSAQQFPDLHSELNLSSLELGDSALYFCASSADDLTQTQYFGPGTRLLVL.

V gene TRBV2 combines with J gene TRBJ2-3; 10 nucleotides align to TRBD2. The CDR3 length is 17 residues. Germline values: CDR1 SNHLY, CDR2 FYNNEI. V shed 1 base, J shed 6 bases, and the junction held 10 bases outside the gene matches. CDR3 coding DNA: TGTGCCAGCAGTGAAGGGGATACTAGCGGGGTCGGGGATACGCAGTATTTT. Protein sequence: CASSEGDTSGVGDTQYF.

The rearrangement links TRBV5-1 to TRBJ1-3; D is undetermined. CDR1 is SGHRS and CDR2 is YFSETQ in the germline V gene. The CDR3 spans 15 residues. Trimming removed 2 bases from V and 0 bases from J, with 9 bases in between. The chain's CDR3 is CASSLGYSSGNTIYF. The DNA of the CDR3 is TGCGCCAGCAGCTTAGGGTACTCCTCTGGAAACACCATATATTTT.

The gene calls are TRBV9 and TRBJ2-1, with D perhaps TRBD2 (7 bases). Between the trimmed V and J ends, which lost 5 bases and 6 bases, there was a span of 24 bases. The CDR3 length is 17 residues. CDR1 and CDR2 from the germline V gene are SGDLS and YYNGEE. CDR3 nucleotide sequence: TGTGCCAGCAGTGGGATCTCGGGGGGCCAGTTGATCAATGAGCAGTTCTTC. This translates into CASSGISGGQLINEQFF.

This clone was seen a handful of times. V and J are TRBV29-1 and TRBJ1-2; 11 positions agree with TRBD1. The V and J ends lost 0 bases and 6 bases, in that order; junction bases with no gene match: 9. This CDR3 has 16 amino acids. The germline V gene encodes CDR1 SQVTM and CDR2 ANQGSEA. In DNA form, the CDR3 reads TGCAGCGTTGAAGATCGGGACAGGGGGAGGGGGAATGGCTACACCTTC. The encoded protein is CSVEDRDRGRGNGYTF.

This sequence joins TRBV29-1 and TRBJ2-3, with 9 bases aligning to TRBD1. CDR1 is SQVTM and CDR2 is ANQGSEA in the germline V gene. J was trimmed by 3 bases and V by 4 bases; bases with no gene match: 14. The CDR3 is made up of 17 amino acids. CDR3 nucleotides: TGCAGCGTTGTGCAGGGACAGGGTAGGGGAGGGACAGATACGCAGTATTTT. This translates into CSVVQGQGRGGTDTQYF.

Regarding this clone: Its ends do not fully match the called genes, so a read error is possible. This chain links TRBV5-8 with TRBJ2-7, with 14 positions matching TRBD2. The germline gives CDR1 SGHTS, CDR2 YDEGEE. This CDR3 region has 16 residues. The CDR3 reads CANSLNPGLAGVYQYF. The CDR3, as DNA: TGTGCCAACAGCCTAAACCCGGGACTAGCGGGGGTCTACCAGTACTTC.

The CDR3 is CASSLSGAGTNEQYF. CDR3 bases: TGTGCCAGCAGCTTAAGCGGGGCTGGGACGAATGAGCAGTACTTC. The chain employs TRBV7-9 and TRBJ2-7, with 7 bases fitting TRBD2. The CDR3 covers 15 residues. Germline CDR1 is SEHNR and CDR2 is FQNEAQ (reference sequence). With 2 bases clipped from V and 7 bases from J, the junction kept 11 bases outside the gene matches.

This chain uses TRBV7-9 with TRBJ1-5, with TRBD1 as a possible D gene (6 bases). Trimming took off 2 bases at V and 6 bases at J, with 8 bases between the two ends. CDR1 SEHNR and CDR2 FQNEAQ come from the germline V gene (reference sequence). The CDR3 covers 13 residues. The CDR3 coding sequence is TGTGCCAGCAGCTTAACAGGGTTTCAGCCCCAGCATTTT. Residues: CASSLTGFQPQHF.

This chain connects TRBV4-3 to TRBJ1-1, with no clear D. Trimming took 2 bases from V and 5 from J, leaving 9 bases between them. Germline V gives CDR1 LGHNA, CDR2 YSLEER. The CDR3 is made up of 13 amino acids. CDR3 sequence (DNA): TGCGCCAGCAGCCAAATACCCGGGACTGAAGCTTTCTTT. It yields the protein CASSQIPGTEAFF.

V is TRBV5-5 and J is TRBJ2-2, with D tentatively TRBD1 (6 bases). Germline lookup yields CDR1 SGHKS and CDR2 YYEKEE (reference sequence). This CDR3 contains 15 residues. Trimming cost V 4 bases and J 6 bases, with 16 bases left between them. CDR3 in amino acids: CASSVDSPPAGELFF. The DNA of the CDR3 is TGTGCCAGCAGCGTGGACAGTCCGCCTGCCGGGGAGCTGTTTTTT.

The chain combines TRBV7-2 with TRBJ2-2; 7 bases align to TRBD1. Germline CDR1 SGHTA, CDR2 FQGNSA. The junction had 4 bases not matched to a gene; V was cut back by 5 bases and J by 1 base. There are 15 residues in the CDR3. CDR3 nucleotides: TGTGCCAGCAGCGTTTACAGGGGGAACACCGGGGAGCTGTTTTTT. Its translation: CASSVYRGNTGELFF.

This clone was observed once. The rearrangement uses TRBV27 and TRBJ2-7, with TRBD1 matching 8 bases. Germline V CDR1 and CDR2: MNHEY, SMNVEV (reference sequence). This CDR3 spans 13 amino acids. Losses at the gene ends were 5 bases for V and 4 bases for J; bases not matched to a gene: 4. The CDR3 nucleotides are TGTGCCAGCAGTCAGCGACAGGGGTACGAGCAGTACTTC. The encoded protein is CASSQRQGYEQYF.

This clone was observed a single time. This chain uses TRBV5-1 with TRBJ2-7, with D perhaps matching TRBD1 (6 bases). The V end was cut by 2 bases, the J end by 6 bases, with 15 bases between. Germline-derived CDR1 and CDR2 are SGHRS and YFSETQ. This CDR3 has 14 amino acids. Here the CDR3 DNA reads TGCGCCAGCAGCTTACAGGGCCCCCTAGGCGAGCAGTACTTC. Translation: CASSLQGPLGEQYF.

The V and J genes are TRBV6-5 and TRBJ2-2; D is unresolved. CDR3 size: 13 residues. The germline gives CDR1 MNHEY, CDR2 SVGAGI. Trimming removed 2 bases from V and 3 bases from J, with 4 bases in between. DNA for the CDR3: TGTGCCAGCAGTTACCGGGACACCGGGGAGCTGTTTTTT. Translating gives CASSYRDTGELFF.

V gene TRBV3-1 (or the pseudogene TRBV3-2) combines with J gene TRBJ2-7; the match to TRBD2 covers 10 bases. The CDR3 contains 15 residues. The germline V gene has CDR1 LGHDT and CDR2 YNNKEL (reference sequence). V was pared by 4 bases and J by 3 bases, with 6 bases of the junction left unmatched. CDR3: CASSRGTSACYEQYF. The CDR3 bases are TGTGCCAGCAGCCGTGGGACTAGCGCATGCTACGAGCAGTACTTC.

CDR3 nucleotides: TGTGCCAGCAGCTTTGGCTTTGGTAGGGGAATAACTGAAGCTTTCTTT. This translates into CASSFGFGRGITEAFF. The rearrangement uses TRBV5-8 and TRBJ1-1, with D maybe TRBD1 (5 bases). Germline V gives CDR1 SGHTS, CDR2 YDEGEE. V lost 2 bases and J 5 bases, leaving 19 bases between the germline ends. The CDR3 has 16 residues.

V gene TRBV19 combines with J gene TRBJ1-2; 9 bases align to TRBD1. Germline lookup yields CDR1 LNHDA and CDR2 SQIVND (reference sequence). The V gene end was trimmed by 1 base and the J gene end by 3 bases; junction bases not matched to a gene: 0. The CDR3 covers 14 residues. The CDR3 DNA follows: TGTGCCAGTAGTATAGGGGACAGGGACTATGGCTACACCTTC. Translation: CASSIGDRDYGYTF.

The chain employs TRBV20-1 and TRBJ2-7; D gene uncertain. This CDR3 spans 13 amino acids. CDR1 is DFQATT, CDR2 SNEGSKA, per germline (reference sequence). With 3 bases removed from V and 0 bases from J, the gap between germline ends came to 9 bases. CDR3 loop: CSASLSLSYEQYF. CDR3 sequence (DNA): TGCAGTGCTAGTCTTAGTCTCTCCTACGAGCAGTACTTC.

This clone was picked up one time. This sequence joins TRBV18 and TRBJ1-2; 7 bases line up with TRBD1. CDR1 and CDR2 (germline): KGHSH, LQKENI. This CDR3 has 16 amino acids. V trimming: 5 bases; J trimming: 3 bases; junction bases outside the gene matches: 12. The CDR3 loop is CASSAIQGSVDYGYTF. The DNA for the CDR3 is TGTGCCAGCTCAGCGATACAGGGGTCGGTGGACTATGGCTACACCTTC.

The rearrangement links TRBV12-3 or TRBV12-4 to TRBJ1-4; the match to TRBD1 covers 8 bases. Trimming removed 6 bases from V and 3 bases from J; junction bases left unmatched: 0. This CDR3 is built from 13 residues. The CDR3 region is CASRQGANEKLFF. CDR3 coding DNA: TGTGCCAGCAGACAGGGGGCTAATGAAAAACTGTTTTTT.

The rearrangement joins TRBV3-1 (or the pseudogene TRBV3-2) to TRBJ1-5; perhaps TRBD1 as D (6 bases). The V gene lost 5 bases and the J gene lost 1 base, with 9 bases spanning the gap. The CDR3 consists of 14 residues. The V gene's germline CDR1 is LGHDT and CDR2 YNNKEL (reference sequence). The DNA for the CDR3 is TGTGCCAGCAGCGGGACACTAAGCAATCAGCCCCAGCATTTT. This codes for CASSGTLSNQPQHF.

This chain connects TRBV9 to TRBJ1-2; no clear D. The CDR3 loop spans 13 amino acids. V was clipped by 1 base and J by 1 base, with 5 bases between them. CDR1 SGDLS and CDR2 YYNGEE come from the germline V gene. For the CDR3, the DNA is TGTGCCAGCAGCGTAACAGTTAACTATGGCTACACCTTC. Its protein product is CASSVTVNYGYTF. Using reference TRBV9 and TRBJ1-2 for the parts outside the CDR3, the full variable domain is DSGVTQTPKHLITATGQRVTLRCSPRSGDLSVYWYQQSLDQGLQFLIQYYNGEERAKGNILERFSAQQFPDLHSELNLSSLELGDSALYFCASSVTVNYGYTFGSGTRLTVV.

V is TRBV12-3 or TRBV12-4 and J is TRBJ2-7; no reliable D call. The V end lost 8 bases, the J end lost 7 bases, and 12 bases lay between the germline ends. The CDR3 consists of 11 residues. CDR3 protein: CASAARGEQYF. In DNA form, the CDR3 reads TGTGCCAGCGCCGCTCGTGGGGAGCAGTACTTC.

V and J are TRBV11-2 and TRBJ1-2; D not resolved. Trimming took off 1 base at V and 4 bases at J, with 13 bases between the two ends. Germline V gene data show CDR1 as SGHAT and CDR2 as FQNNGV. The length of the CDR3 is 15 residues. DNA of the CDR3: TGTGCCAGCAGCTTAGCGTATGGGATAGGCTATGGCTACACCTTC. It yields the protein CASSLAYGIGYGYTF.

V gene TRBV5-6 combines with J gene TRBJ1-2; no firm D call. Germline V gene lookup returns CDR1 SGHDT and CDR2 YYEEEE. This CDR3 is 13 amino acids long. V was pared by 0 bases and J by 7 bases, with 10 bases between. CDR3 sequence: CASSLAGSGGYTF. Written as DNA, the CDR3 is TGTGCCAGCAGCTTGGCTGGGAGTGGTGGCTACACCTTC. The full variable domain, its missing parts supplied by reference TRBV5-6 and TRBJ1-2, is DAGVTQSPTHLIKTRGQQVTLRCSPKSGHDTVSWYQQALGQGPQFIFQYYEEEERQRGNFPDRFSGHQFPNYSSELNVNALLLGDSALYLCASSLAGSGGYTFGSGTRLTVV.

The rearrangement uses TRBV5-6 and TRBJ1-2; D is perhaps TRBD1 (6 bases). V was pared by 1 base and J by 7 bases, with 14 bases between. CDR3 length equals 14 residues. The germline gives CDR1 SGHDT, CDR2 YYEEEE. DNA for the CDR3: TGTGCCAGCAGCTTGAGGGGGACGAGTGGTGGCTACACCTTC. Protein sequence: CASSLRGTSGGYTF. Combining the CDR3 with reference TRBV5-6 and TRBJ1-2 gives the whole variable domain DAGVTQSPTHLIKTRGQQVTLRCSPKSGHDTVSWYQQALGQGPQFIFQYYEEEERQRGNFPDRFSGHQFPNYSSELNVNALLLGDSALYLCASSLRGTSGGYTFGSGTRLTVV.

V and J are TRBV5-1 and TRBJ1-1; D is uncertain. CDR1 is SGHRS and CDR2 is YFSETQ in the germline V gene. This CDR3 is built from 14 residues. Between the trimmed V and J ends, which lost 4 bases and 0 bases, there was a span of 10 bases. CDR3 protein: CASSLSGLNTEAFF. In DNA, the CDR3 is TGCGCCAGCAGCCTTTCGGGCTTGAACACTGAAGCTTTCTTT.